This T cell receptor (beta chain) originates from a study of blood T cell repertoires in COVID-19. Study-level information: Collection of acute and convalescent COVID-19 samples took place in the United States, Italy and Spain. Sources were T cells, B-cell-depleted T cells, or PBMCs; the material itself was cDNA or gDNA.

Assay used: immunoSEQ multiplex PCR; TCRdb lists only in-frame clones, some missing. Among fewer than 250,000 clones, 80% to 90% were seen once, and the ten largest hold 8.2%. J lost 2 bases, V lost 5 bases, and 4 bases had no gene match. The CDR3 has 15 amino acids. CDR1 is SGHVS, CDR2 FNYEAQ, per germline. The sample consisted of peripheral blood. This TCR was recovered from a woman aged 50 to 65 with acute or convalescent COVID-19. The chain recombines TRBV7-6 with TRBJ2-5, with 11 bases that match TRBD2. As DNA, the CDR3 is TGTGCCAGCAGCCGACTAGCGGGACGGCAAGAGACCCAGTACTTC. Translated: CASSRLAGRQETQYF.